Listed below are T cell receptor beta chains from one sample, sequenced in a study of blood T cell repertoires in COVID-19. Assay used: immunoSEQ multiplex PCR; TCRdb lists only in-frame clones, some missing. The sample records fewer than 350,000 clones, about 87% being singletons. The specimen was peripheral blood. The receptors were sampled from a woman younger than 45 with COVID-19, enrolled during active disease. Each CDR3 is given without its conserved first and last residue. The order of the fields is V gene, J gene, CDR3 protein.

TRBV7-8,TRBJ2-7,ASSLDVSVAGGEQY
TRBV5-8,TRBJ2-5,ASSSGQGNSQETQY
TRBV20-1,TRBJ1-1,SARDEGRAF
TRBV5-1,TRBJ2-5,ASQERGLQETQY
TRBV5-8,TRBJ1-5,ASSGGQGITGQPQH
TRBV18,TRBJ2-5,ASSQGWRIGQETQY
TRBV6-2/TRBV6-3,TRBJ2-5,ASSYSVGLAGDPYQETQY
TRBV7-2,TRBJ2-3,ASSISGVATDTQY
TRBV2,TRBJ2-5,ASRLAEETQY
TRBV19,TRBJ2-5,ASSIWGGGPGETQY
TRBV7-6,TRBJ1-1,ASSFTENTEAF
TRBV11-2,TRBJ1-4,ASSLFPRGQQGEKLF
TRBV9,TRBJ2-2,ASSVATPGSGTGELF
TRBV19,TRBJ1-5,ASLPWGDRGRQPQH
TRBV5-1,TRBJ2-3,ASRQPGLAGDTQY
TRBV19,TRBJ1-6,ASNRGGGGNSPLH
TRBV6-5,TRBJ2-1,ASWSGSYNEQF
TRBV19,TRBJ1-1,ASSMGQGNTEAF
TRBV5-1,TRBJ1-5,ASSFTGVEPQH
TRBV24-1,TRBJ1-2,ATSDWGRDYGYT
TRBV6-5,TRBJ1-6,ASSSTLFDRDSPLH
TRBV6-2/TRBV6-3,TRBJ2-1,ASSYRASSYNEQF
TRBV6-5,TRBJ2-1,ASEKSGGAYNEQF
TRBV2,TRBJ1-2,ASSEGRLYGYT
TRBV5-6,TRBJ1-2,ASSLAAGRGIGYT
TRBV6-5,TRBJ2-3,ASSYSLTDTQY
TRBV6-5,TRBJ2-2,ASSYTGGAGELF
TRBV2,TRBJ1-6,ALTRVLDNSPLH
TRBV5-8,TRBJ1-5,ASSLSVNQPQH
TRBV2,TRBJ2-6,ASLERPSGANVLT
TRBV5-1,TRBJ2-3,ASSSTPGTDTQY
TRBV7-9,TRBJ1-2,ASSRDSSYGYT
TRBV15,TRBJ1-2,ATSRDSYGYT
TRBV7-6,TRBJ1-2,ASSAGLGDGYT
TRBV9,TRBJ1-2,ASVGTQKTNYGYT
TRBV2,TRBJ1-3,ASSSGEAGNTIY
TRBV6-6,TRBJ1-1,ASSYSRMNTEAF
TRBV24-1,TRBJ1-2,ATYGTGVGYT
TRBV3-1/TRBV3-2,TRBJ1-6,ASSQDQGDSPLH
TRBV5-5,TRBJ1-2,ASSLYQTGLYGYT
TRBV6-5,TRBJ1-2,ASSPRGHDGYT
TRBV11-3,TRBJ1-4,ASSGDRGRVTNEKLF
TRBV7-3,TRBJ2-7,ASSYRDRGFSEQY
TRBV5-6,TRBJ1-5,ASSLVGGNQPQH
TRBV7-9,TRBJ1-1,ASSPWGGDTEAF
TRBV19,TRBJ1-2,ASSVTGDGYT
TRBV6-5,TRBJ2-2,ASSYMAGGPGELF
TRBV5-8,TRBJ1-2,ASSFAGGLNYGYT